The sequence of this T cell receptor beta chain was determined in a study of CD8 T cells in ankylosing spondylitis. Study results and caveats: For ankylosing spondylitis blood, a TCR beta motif of 7 or 8 highly homologous variants appeared characteristic.

TCRdb processed the 5' RACE reads anew with MiXCR; each CDR3 protein has one entry. The sample carries about 230,000 distinct CDR3 sequences, roughly 8.2% recorded once. Ten or more counts support this clonotype. Its specificity is not known. CDR3 length equals 16 residues. The trim removed 1 base at V and 5 bases at J, leaving 9 bases unmatched. Germline CDR1 and CDR2: SQVTM and ANQGSEA. Material: blood, either unsorted or a sorted T cell fraction (not recorded which). The rearrangement links TRBV29-1 to TRBJ2-3; TRBD2 matches at 10 bases. This receptor was taken from a female donor with ankylosing spondylitis or in good health (not recorded which). The DNA of the CDR3 is TGCAGCGTTGAAGGGAGAACTAGCGGGACAGGAGATACGCAGTATTTT. It codes for CSVEGRTSGTGDTQYF.